This entry lists 3 T cell receptor beta chains sequenced from one sample in a study of technical replicates of blood from a handful of donors. Assay: immunoSEQ multiplex PCR; the TCRdb copy retains only in-frame clones and omits some. The repertoire holds around 70,000 clones, with around 93% as singletons. The specimen was T cells isolated from PBMCs. Receptor source: a human donor in good health.

This clone showed up just a few times. The V and J genes are TRBV28 and TRBJ1-5; no clear D gene. Trimming took off 4 bases at V and 5 bases at J, with 6 bases between the two ends. There are 12 residues in the CDR3. The V gene's germline CDR1 is MDHEN and CDR2 SYDVKM. In DNA, the CDR3 is TGTGCCAGCAGTTGGGCTGATCAGCCCCAGCATTTT. Translated, it gives CASSWADQPQHF.

CDR3 in amino acids: CASMRAGGAYEQYF. As DNA, the CDR3 is TGTGCCAGCATGCGAGCGGGAGGTGCCTACGAGCAGTACTTC. The rearrangement joins TRBV5-4 to TRBJ2-7; 9 bases line up with TRBD2. The V gene's germline CDR1 is SGHNT and CDR2 YYREEE (reference sequence). The CDR3 runs 14 residues. The ends lost 6 bases at V and 2 bases at J; junction bases unmatched: 6.

The chain recombines TRBV5-6 with TRBJ2-2; tentatively, D is TRBD2 (5 bases). The ends were cut back, 2 bases at V and 4 bases at J, with 12 bases in the middle. Germline V gives CDR1 SGHDT, CDR2 YYEEEE. CDR3 length: 15 residues. The CDR3 here is CASSFTGVGTGELFF. The CDR3 bases are TGTGCCAGCAGCTTCACCGGGGTGGGCACCGGGGAGCTGTTTTTT.